This T cell receptor beta chain came from a study of CD8+CD57+ T cells in acquired aplastic anemia. Study context: The DNA of sorted CD4+ and CD8+ cells averaged roughly 3.2 ug. Healthy donor CD4+ cell samples had a mean of roughly 9.8 million reads. Study-wide results and caveats: Patients and controls had in common 25 to 30 CD8+ CDR3 sequences. In CD8+ cells, Simpson's diversity showed no significant difference between patients and controls.

This CDR3 region has 13 residues. Germline-derived CDR1 and CDR2 are SNHLY and FYNNEI. Genomic DNA was employed as the template in profiling TCR beta VDJ and CDR3. TCRdb re-called the reads through MiXCR, storing one row per CDR3 protein. The table includes some 70,000 distinct CDR3 sequences, 50% to 55% detected once. Points on this clonotype: What it recognizes is unknown. At one of its ends the junction is not consistent with the germline gene, which may arise from a read error.

The specimen sequenced was sorted CD4+, CD8+, or CD8+CD57+ T cells (not recorded which) from PBMCs. V usage is TRBV2 and J usage is TRBJ1-2; D remains ambiguous. The source of this sequence is a human donor in good health, serving as a control. The CDR3 here is CASSGTDLYGYTF. The CDR3 nucleotides are TGTGCCAGCAGTGGAACAGACCTCTATGGTTACACCTTC.